This record covers a single T cell receptor (beta chain). Its antigen is not identified. CD8 memory merged CD45RO+ with CCR7-negative CD45RA+ TemRA cells. The junction had 13 bases not matched to a gene; V was cut back by 5 bases and J by 0 bases. Germline lookup yields CDR1 MDHEN and CDR2 SYDVKM. The CDR3 sequence is 18 residues long. The record originates from a study of shared clonotypes between healthy human individuals. Study background: Donors had three CD4 naive, three CD4 memory, two CD8 naive and one CD8 memory plate apiece. Study-wide results and limits: Sequencing depth was a factor that was expected to affect clonotype sharing among donors. Several donors shared around 5.1% of their naive CD4 clonotypes.

Measured with immunoSEQ multiplex PCR; TCRdb has only the in-frame clones, and not every one. The sample comprises approximately 99,000 clones, 68% of which are singletons, and around 26% rests with the top ten. The specimen sequenced was memory CD8+ T cells sorted from blood. Subset specified: CD45RO+ cells pooled with CCR7-negative TemRA cells. This receptor was taken from a woman aged 30 to 39 in good health. The J gene is TRBJ2-1, the V gene TRBV28, with 7 bases aligning to TRBD2. In DNA form, the CDR3 reads TGTGCCAGCAGTACCCGGGACTATCAATACAGCTCCTACAATGAGCAGTTCTTC. Translation: CASSTRDYQYSSYNEQFF.